The 13 T cell receptor beta chains reported below all come from one sample, sequenced in a study of cytomegalovirus exposure and HLA in healthy donors. Sequencing used immunoSEQ multiplex PCR; TCRdb keeps in-frame clones, though not all of them. The data show about 60,000 clones, with 95% seen just once and 6.5% to 9% held by the top ten. Sequenced material: PBMCs. The receptor source for this set is a woman between 18 and 30 years old in good health and CMV-seropositive.

The chain is built from TRBV28 and TRBJ1-2, with TRBD1 matching over 7 bases. Per the germline V gene, CDR1 is MDHEN and CDR2 is SYDVKM. The CDR3 spans 14 residues. Unmatched junction bases numbered 7, after V lost 5 bases and J lost 4 bases. The CDR3 bases are TGTGCCAGCAGTCCCCCCGGGGACAGCTATGGCTACACCTTC. The encoded protein is CASSPPGDSYGYTF.

CDR3 amino acids: CASSVGGDSPLHF. CDR3 DNA: TGTGCCAGCAGCGTAGGCGGGGATTCACCCCTCCACTTT. V and J are TRBV9 and TRBJ1-6; D not certain. V was shortened by 0 bases and J by 8 bases, with 6 bases between the two germline ends. Germline V gene sequence: CDR1 SGDLS, CDR2 YYNGEE. The CDR3 covers 13 residues.

This chain uses TRBV29-1 with TRBJ2-2; D not resolved. The CDR3 length is 11 residues. Germline V gives CDR1 SQVTM, CDR2 ANQGSEA. Deletions cut 5 bases from V and 6 bases from J, with 7 bases between. CDR3 in amino acids: CSVQVAGELFF. CDR3 sequence (DNA): TGCAGCGTTCAGGTAGCCGGGGAGCTGTTTTTT.

The chain links TRBV7-6 to TRBJ2-5; 10 bases agree with TRBD2. Germline CDR1 and CDR2: SGHVS and FNYEAQ. The J segment lost 5 bases and the V segment lost 1 base, leaving 7 bases of the junction unmatched. This CDR3 has 16 residues. The CDR3 here is CASSLGASGRGETQYF. CDR3 DNA sequence: TGTGCCAGCAGCTTAGGGGCTAGCGGGAGAGGGGAGACCCAGTACTTC.

The rearrangement links TRBV9 to TRBJ2-7; 10 bases line up with TRBD2. V dropped 3 bases and J dropped 5; count of bases not matched to a gene: 5. Looked up from germline, CDR1 is SGDLS and CDR2 is YYNGEE. This CDR3 contains 14 residues. The CDR3 DNA reads as TGTGCCAGCAGCGCTAGCGGGAGTAGGGACGAGCAGTACTTC. Translating gives CASSASGSRDEQYF.

The rearrangement links TRBV5-6 to TRBJ2-7; the D gene is possibly TRBD2 (5 bases). The CDR3 has 14 residues. Germline CDR1 SGHDT, CDR2 YYEEEE. V lost 0 bases and J lost 0, with 7 bases in between. In nucleotides, the CDR3 is TGTGCCAGCAGCTTGGGAGGGAGCTCCTACGAGCAGTACTTC. It encodes CASSLGGSSYEQYF.

The rearrangement links TRBV19 to TRBJ1-4; D not certain. CDR3 size: 16 residues. V lost 3 bases, J lost 0 bases, and 11 bases lay in between. Germline V lookup: CDR1 LNHDA, CDR2 SQIVND (reference sequence). CDR3: CASSILPVATNEKLFF. CDR3 DNA sequence: TGTGCCAGTAGTATTCTGCCAGTCGCAACTAATGAAAAACTGTTTTTT.

The chain employs TRBV21-1 and TRBJ2-1; TRBD2 is taken as the D call from the table, unchecked against the DNA. TRBV21-1 represents a pseudogene. The CDR3 runs to 20 residues. As DNA, the CDR3 is TGTGCCAGCAGCAAAAGGACTATGGGGCTCGGCAGACATTTCTACAATGAGCAGTTCTTC. Encoded protein: CASSKRTMGLGRHFYNEQFF.

The chain is built from TRBV6-5 and TRBJ1-6; 10 nucleotides line up with TRBD1. The V and J ends lost 4 bases and 6 bases, in that order; junction bases with no gene match: 6. In germline, CDR1 is MNHEY, CDR2 SVGAGI. The CDR3 is made up of 16 amino acids. The CDR3 protein is CASSLTGGYVNSPLHF. CDR3 sequence (DNA): TGTGCCAGCAGTTTGACAGGGGGCTACGTTAATTCACCCCTCCACTTT.

The V call is TRBV2, the J call TRBJ2-5, with D unclear. V was shortened by 3 bases and J by 6 bases, with 20 bases between the two germline ends. Germline lookup yields CDR1 SNHLY and CDR2 FYNNEI. The CDR3 loop spans 16 amino acids. CDR3 in amino acids: CASSEARLHGAKTQYF. In DNA, the CDR3 is TGTGCCAGCAGTGAGGCGCGGCTCCATGGAGCCAAGACCCAGTACTTC.

The V gene is TRBV11-2, the J gene TRBJ1-3; D perhaps matches TRBD1 (6 bases). The CDR3 covers 14 residues. V was shortened by 1 base and J by 5 bases, with 9 bases between the two germline ends. Germline V CDR1 and CDR2: SGHAT, FQNNGV. The CDR3 loop is CASSLAGARNTIYF. The DNA for the CDR3 is TGTGCCAGCAGCTTAGCAGGGGCGAGAAACACCATATATTTT.

V usage is TRBV6-5 and J usage is TRBJ2-2; D is undetermined. V dropped 8 bases and J dropped 11 bases, with 9 bases sitting between them. The CDR3 sequence is 10 residues long. The V gene's germline CDR1 is MNHEY and CDR2 SVGAGI. This chain's CDR3 is CASAQLELFF. CDR3 DNA: TGTGCCAGCGCTCAACTAGAGCTGTTTTTT.

This chain connects TRBV30 to TRBJ1-2; D remains ambiguous. Germline loops: CDR1 GTSNPN, CDR2 SVGIG (reference sequence). Trimming left V 2 bases short and J 0 bases short, with 16 bases between. The CDR3 contains 16 residues. The CDR3 coding sequence is TGTGCCTGGAGTTCATACCGGCCGGGAGCTAACTATGGCTACACCTTC. Residues: CAWSSYRPGANYGYTF.